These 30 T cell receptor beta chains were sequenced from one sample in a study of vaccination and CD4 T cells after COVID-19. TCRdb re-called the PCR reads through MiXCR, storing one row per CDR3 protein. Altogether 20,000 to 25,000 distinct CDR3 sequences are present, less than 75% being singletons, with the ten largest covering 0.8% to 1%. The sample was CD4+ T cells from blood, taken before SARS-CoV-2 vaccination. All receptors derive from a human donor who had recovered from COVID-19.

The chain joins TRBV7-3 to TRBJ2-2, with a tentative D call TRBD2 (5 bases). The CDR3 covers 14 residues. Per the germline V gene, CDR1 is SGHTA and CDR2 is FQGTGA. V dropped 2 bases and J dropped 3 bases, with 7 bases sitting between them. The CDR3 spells CASSLGGYTGELFF. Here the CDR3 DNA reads TGTGCCAGCAGCTTAGGAGGTTACACCGGGGAGCTGTTTTTT.

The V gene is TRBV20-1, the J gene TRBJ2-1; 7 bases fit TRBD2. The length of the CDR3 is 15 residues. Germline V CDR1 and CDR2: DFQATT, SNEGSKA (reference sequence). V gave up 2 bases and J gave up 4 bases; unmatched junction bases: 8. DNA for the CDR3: TGCAGTGCTAGACTCGGGAGGACGGGATACAATGAGCAGTTCTTC. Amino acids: CSARLGRTGYNEQFF.

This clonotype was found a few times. In DNA, the CDR3 is TGTGCCAGCAGACTCGGACGGAGCACAGATACGCAGTATTTT. Protein sequence: CASRLGRSTDTQYF. The chain couples TRBV6-2 or TRBV6-3 to TRBJ2-3; no clear D. Germline loops: CDR1 MNHEY, CDR2 SVGEGT. Trimming left V 6 bases short and J 0 bases short, with 10 bases between. This CDR3 comprises 14 residues.

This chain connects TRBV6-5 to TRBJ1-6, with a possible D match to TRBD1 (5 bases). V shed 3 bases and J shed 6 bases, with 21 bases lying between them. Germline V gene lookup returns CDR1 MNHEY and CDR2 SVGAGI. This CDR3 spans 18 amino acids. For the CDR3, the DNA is TGTGCCAGCAGTTATTATTCTCAGTCGGGGGTAGCTAATTCACCCCTCCACTTT. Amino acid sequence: CASSYYSQSGVANSPLHF.

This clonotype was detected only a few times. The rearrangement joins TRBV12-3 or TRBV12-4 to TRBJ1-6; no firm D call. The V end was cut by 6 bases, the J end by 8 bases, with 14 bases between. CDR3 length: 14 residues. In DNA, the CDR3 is TGTGCCAGCAGCCGGACTTATTGGGATTCACCCCTCCACTTT. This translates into CASSRTYWDSPLHF.

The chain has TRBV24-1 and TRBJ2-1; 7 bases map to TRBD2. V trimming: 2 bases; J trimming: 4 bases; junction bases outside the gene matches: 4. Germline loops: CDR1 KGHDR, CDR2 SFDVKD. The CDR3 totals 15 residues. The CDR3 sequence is CATSDSSGPYNEQFF. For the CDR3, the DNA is TGTGCCACCAGTGATTCTAGCGGACCTTACAATGAGCAGTTCTTC.

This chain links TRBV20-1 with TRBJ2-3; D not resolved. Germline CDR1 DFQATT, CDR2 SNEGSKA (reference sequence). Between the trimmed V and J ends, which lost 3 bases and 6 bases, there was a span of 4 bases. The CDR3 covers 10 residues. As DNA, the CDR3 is TGCAGTGCTAGGTTGGATACGCAGTATTTT. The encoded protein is CSARLDTQYF.

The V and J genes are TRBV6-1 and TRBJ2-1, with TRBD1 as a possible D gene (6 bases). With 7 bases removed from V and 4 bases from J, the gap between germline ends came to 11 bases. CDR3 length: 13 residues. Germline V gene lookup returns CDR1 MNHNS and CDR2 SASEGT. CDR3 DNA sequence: TGTGCCAGCAACATACAGGGATACAATGAGCAGTTCTTC. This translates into CASNIQGYNEQFF.

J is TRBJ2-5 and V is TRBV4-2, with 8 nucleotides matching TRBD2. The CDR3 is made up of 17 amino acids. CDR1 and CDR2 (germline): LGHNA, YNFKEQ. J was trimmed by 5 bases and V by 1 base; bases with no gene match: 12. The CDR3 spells CASSQVLGLAWGETQYF. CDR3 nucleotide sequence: TGTGCCAGCAGCCAAGTGCTTGGACTAGCTTGGGGGGAGACCCAGTACTTC.

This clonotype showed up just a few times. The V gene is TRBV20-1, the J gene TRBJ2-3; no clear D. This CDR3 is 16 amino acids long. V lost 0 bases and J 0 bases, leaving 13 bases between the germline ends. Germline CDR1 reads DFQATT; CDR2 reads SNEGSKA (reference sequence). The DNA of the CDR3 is TGCAGTGCTAGAGATCCTCGCGGTTCTAGCACAGATACGCAGTATTTT. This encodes CSARDPRGSSTDTQYF.

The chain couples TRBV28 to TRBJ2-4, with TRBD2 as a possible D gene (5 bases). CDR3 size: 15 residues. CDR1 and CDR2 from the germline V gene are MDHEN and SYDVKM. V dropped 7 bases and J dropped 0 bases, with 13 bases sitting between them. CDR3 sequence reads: CASTPGLLAKNIQYF. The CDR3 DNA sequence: TGTGCCAGCACCCCGGGATTGCTAGCCAAAAACATTCAGTACTTC.

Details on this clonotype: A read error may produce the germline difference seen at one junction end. CDR3 coding DNA: TGTGCTAGCAGCTTGGAACTGGGGACAGGGGACCTTAATTCACCCCTCCACTTT. Residues: CASSLELGTGDLNSPLHF. This chain joins TRBV7-2 and TRBJ1-6; 10 positions match TRBD1. CDR3 size: 18 residues. Germline V gives CDR1 SGHTA, CDR2 FQGNSA. Full variable domain (rest looked up from reference TRBV7-2 and TRBJ1-6): GAGVSQSPSNKVTEKGKDVELRCDPISGHTALYWYRQSLGQGLEFLIYFQGNSAPDKSGLPSDRFSAERTGGSVSTLTIQRTQQEDSAVYLCASSLELGTGDLNSPLHFGNGTRLTVT.

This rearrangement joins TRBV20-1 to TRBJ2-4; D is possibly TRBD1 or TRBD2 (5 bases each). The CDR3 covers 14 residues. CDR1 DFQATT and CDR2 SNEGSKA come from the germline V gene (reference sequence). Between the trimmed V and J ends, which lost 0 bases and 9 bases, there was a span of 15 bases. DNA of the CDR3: TGCAGTGCTAGAGATCAGAGGGGTCAGGTCATTCAGTACTTC. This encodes CSARDQRGQVIQYF.

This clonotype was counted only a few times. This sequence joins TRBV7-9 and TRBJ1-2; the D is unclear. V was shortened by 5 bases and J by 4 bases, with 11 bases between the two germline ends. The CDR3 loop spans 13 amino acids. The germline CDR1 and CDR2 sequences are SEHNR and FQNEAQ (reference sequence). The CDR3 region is CASSHPGVYGYTF. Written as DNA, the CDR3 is TGTGCCAGCAGCCATCCCGGGGTCTATGGCTACACCTTC.

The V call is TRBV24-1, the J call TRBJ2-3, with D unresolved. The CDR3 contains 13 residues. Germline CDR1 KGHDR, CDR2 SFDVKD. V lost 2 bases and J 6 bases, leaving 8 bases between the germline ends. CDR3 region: CATSDSSVDTQYF. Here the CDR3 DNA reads TGTGCCACCAGTGATTCATCCGTGGATACGCAGTATTTT.

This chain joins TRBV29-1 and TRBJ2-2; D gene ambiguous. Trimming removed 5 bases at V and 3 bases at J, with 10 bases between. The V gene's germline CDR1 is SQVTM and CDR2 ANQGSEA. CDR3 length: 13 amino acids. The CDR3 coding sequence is TGCAGCGTTTGGAGCGCTTACACCGGGGAGCTGTTTTTT. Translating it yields CSVWSAYTGELFF.

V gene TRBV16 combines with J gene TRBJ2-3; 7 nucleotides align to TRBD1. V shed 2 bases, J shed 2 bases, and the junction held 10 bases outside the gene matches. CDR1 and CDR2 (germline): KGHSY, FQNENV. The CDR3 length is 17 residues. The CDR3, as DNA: TGTGCCAGCAGCCAAGGGCCCCTGACAGGGATCACAGATACGCAGTATTTT. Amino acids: CASSQGPLTGITDTQYF.

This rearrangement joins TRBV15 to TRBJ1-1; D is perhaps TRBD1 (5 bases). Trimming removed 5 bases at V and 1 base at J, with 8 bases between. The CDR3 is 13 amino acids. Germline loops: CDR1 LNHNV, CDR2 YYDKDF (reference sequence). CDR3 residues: CATSDRENTEAFF. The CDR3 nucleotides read TGTGCCACCAGCGACAGAGAGAACACTGAAGCTTTCTTT.

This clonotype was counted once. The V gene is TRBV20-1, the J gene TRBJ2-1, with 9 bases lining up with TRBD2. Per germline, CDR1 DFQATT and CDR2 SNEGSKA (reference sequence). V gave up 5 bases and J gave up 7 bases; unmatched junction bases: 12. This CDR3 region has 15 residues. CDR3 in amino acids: CSAGGNSGGRNEQFF. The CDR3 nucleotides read TGCAGTGCTGGAGGCAATAGCGGGGGTAGAAATGAGCAGTTCTTC.

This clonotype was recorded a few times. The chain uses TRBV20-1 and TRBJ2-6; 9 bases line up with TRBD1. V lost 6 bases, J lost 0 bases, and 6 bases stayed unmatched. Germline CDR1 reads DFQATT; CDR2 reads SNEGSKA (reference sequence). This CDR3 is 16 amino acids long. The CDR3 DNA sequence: TGCAGTGCGATGGGACAGGGAAGCTCTGGGGCCAACGTCCTGACTTTC. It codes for CSAMGQGSSGANVLTF.

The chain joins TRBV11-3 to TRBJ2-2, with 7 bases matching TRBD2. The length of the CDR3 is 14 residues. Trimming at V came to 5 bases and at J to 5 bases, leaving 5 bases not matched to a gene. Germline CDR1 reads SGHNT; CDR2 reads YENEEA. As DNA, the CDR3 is TGTGCCAGCAGCCCAGGGCGGGGGACCGGGGAGCTGTTTTTT. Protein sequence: CASSPGRGTGELFF.

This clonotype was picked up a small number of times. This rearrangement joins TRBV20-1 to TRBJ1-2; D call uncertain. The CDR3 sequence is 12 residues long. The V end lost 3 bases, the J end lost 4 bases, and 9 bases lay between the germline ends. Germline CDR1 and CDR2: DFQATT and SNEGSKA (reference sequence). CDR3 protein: CSASTESYGYTF. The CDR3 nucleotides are TGCAGTGCTAGTACAGAGTCCTATGGCTACACCTTC.

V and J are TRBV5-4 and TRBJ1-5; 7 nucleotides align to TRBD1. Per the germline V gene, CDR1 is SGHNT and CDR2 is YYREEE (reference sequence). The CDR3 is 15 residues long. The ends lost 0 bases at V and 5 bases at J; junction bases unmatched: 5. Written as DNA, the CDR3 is TGTGCCAGCAGCTTGGACGGGACAGCTGATCAGCCCCAGCATTTT. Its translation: CASSLDGTADQPQHF.

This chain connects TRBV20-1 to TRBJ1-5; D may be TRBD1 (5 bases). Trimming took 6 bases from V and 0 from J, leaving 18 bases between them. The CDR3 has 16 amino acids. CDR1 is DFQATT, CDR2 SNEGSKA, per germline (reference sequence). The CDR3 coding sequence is TGCAGTGCCACAGAGCCTACAGGAATTAGCAATCAGCCCCAGCATTTT. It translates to CSATEPTGISNQPQHF.

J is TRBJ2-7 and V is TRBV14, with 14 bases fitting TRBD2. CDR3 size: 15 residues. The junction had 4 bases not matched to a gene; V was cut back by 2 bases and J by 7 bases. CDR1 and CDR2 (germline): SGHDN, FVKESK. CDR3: CASSQLGLAGGEQYF. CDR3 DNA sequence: TGTGCCAGCAGCCAACTCGGACTAGCGGGAGGTGAGCAGTACTTC.

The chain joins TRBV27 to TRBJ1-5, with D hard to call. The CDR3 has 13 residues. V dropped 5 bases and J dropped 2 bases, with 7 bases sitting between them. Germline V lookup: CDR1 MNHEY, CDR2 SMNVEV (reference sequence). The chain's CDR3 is CASSPLGNQPQHF. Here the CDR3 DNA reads TGTGCCAGCAGTCCCTTGGGCAATCAGCCCCAGCATTTT.

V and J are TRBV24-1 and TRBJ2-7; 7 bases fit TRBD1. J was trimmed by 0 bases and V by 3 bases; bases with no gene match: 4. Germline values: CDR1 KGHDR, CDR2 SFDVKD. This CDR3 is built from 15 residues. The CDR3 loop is CATSDAGDSSYEQYF. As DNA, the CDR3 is TGTGCCACCAGTGATGCCGGGGACAGCTCCTACGAGCAGTACTTC.

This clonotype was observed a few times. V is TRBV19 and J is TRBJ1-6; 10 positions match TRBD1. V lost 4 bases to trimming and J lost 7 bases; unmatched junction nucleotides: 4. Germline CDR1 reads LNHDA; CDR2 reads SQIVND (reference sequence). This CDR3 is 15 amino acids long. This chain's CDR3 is CASSTTGQGNSPLHF. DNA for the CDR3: TGTGCCAGTAGTACCACGGGACAGGGGAATTCACCCCTCCACTTT.

The CDR3 bases are TGTGCCTGGAGTGTGGCGAAGAACACTGAAGCTTTCTTT. Translated, it gives CAWSVAKNTEAFF. The rearrangement uses TRBV30 and TRBJ1-1; D is undetermined. The V and J ends lost 0 bases and 1 base respectively, with 6 bases between them. The CDR3 sequence is 13 residues long. Germline CDR1 reads GTSNPN; CDR2 reads SVGIG (reference sequence).

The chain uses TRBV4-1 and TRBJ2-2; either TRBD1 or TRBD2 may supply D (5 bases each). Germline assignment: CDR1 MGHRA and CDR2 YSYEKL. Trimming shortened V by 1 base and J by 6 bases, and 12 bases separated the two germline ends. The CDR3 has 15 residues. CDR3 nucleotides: TGCGCCAGCAGCCAAGGGGGGTTTACCTCCGGGGAGCTGTTTTTT. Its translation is CASSQGGFTSGELFF.